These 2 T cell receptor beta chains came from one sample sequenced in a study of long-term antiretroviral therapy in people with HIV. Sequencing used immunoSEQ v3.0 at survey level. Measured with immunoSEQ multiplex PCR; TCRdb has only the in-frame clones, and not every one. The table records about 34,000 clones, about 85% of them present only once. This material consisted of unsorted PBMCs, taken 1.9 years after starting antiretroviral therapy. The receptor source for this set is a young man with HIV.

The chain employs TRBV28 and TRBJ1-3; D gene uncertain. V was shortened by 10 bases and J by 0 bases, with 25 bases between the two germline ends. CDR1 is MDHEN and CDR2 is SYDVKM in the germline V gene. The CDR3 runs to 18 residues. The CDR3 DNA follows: TGTGCCAACCGACGGGTTTCACTTATCGGCTACTCTGGAAACACCATATATTTT. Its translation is CANRRVSLIGYSGNTIYF.

CDR3 sequence reads: CASSFGQGSENTIYF. CDR3 sequence (DNA): TGTGCCAGCAGCTTCGGACAGGGGTCCGAAAACACCATATATTTT. The V call is TRBV5-4, the J call TRBJ1-3; 9 bases map to TRBD1. CDR3 length: 15 amino acids. With V trimmed by 2 bases and J by 6 bases, 6 bases remained unmatched. The germline CDR1 and CDR2 sequences are SGHNT and YYREEE (reference sequence).